This entry lists 17 T cell receptor beta chains sequenced from one sample in a study of blood T cells in healthy people across ages. A second about 6 to 12 cycle PCR used barcoded and J-beta primers. One entry per CDR3 protein results from TCRdb running MiXCR on the 5' RACE reads. The table has approximately 800,000 distinct CDR3 sequences, around a quarter seen once; the top ten hold more than 3%. In addition, the sample was reused for a study of T cells of mothers and their children.

The sample was blood. The receptors stem from a boy younger than 18 in good health.

This clonotype was recorded many times. The chain links TRBV20-1 to TRBJ1-3, with a possible D match to TRBD1 (6 bases). Trimming took off 0 bases at V and 0 bases at J, with 12 bases between the two ends. CDR1 and CDR2 (germline): DFQATT, SNEGSKA (reference sequence). The CDR3 loop spans 16 amino acids. The CDR3 DNA sequence: TGCAGTGCTAGAGATTGGGCGGGACACTCTGGAAACACCATATATTTT. It codes for CSARDWAGHSGNTIYF.

V and J are TRBV29-1 and TRBJ2-5; D is uncertain. The tail of the sequence fits TRBJ2-7 better, so the J call may be wrong. From germline, CDR1 is SQVTM and CDR2 ANQGSEA. The length of the CDR3 is 13 residues. The CDR3 region has the DNA TGCAGCGTGGCCCCAGAAGCCCCCTACGAGCAGTACTTC. This translates into CSVAPEAPYEQYF.

The V gene is TRBV20-1, the J gene TRBJ1-5; no reliable D call. The CDR3 extends over 15 amino acids. Germline CDR1 DFQATT, CDR2 SNEGSKA (reference sequence). Trimming removed 0 bases from V and 3 bases from J, with 12 bases in between. This CDR3 reads CSARDSRRINQPQHF. The CDR3 DNA reads TGCAGTGCTAGAGATTCTCGACGGATCAATCAGCCCCAGCATTTT.

This clonotype was observed a few times. The CDR3 DNA reads TGCGCCAGCAGCCAAGAAGGTCAGGGAAATTCACCCCTCCACTTT. This encodes CASSQEGQGNSPLHF. The chain recombines TRBV4-3 with TRBJ1-6; D is perhaps TRBD1 (5 bases). CDR1 and CDR2 (germline): LGHNA, YSLEER. Trimming pared 0 bases from V and 7 bases from J, leaving 10 bases between. The length of the CDR3 is 15 residues.

This clonotype has a handful of counts. V usage is TRBV27 and J usage is TRBJ1-4; TRBD1 matches at 7 bases. The CDR3 is 15 amino acids. Per germline, CDR1 MNHEY and CDR2 SMNVEV (reference sequence). The ends lost 4 bases at V and 8 bases at J; junction bases unmatched: 10. CDR3 in amino acids: CASSSLQGPREKLFF. Written as DNA, the CDR3 is TGTGCCAGCAGTTCCTTACAGGGGCCCCGCGAAAAACTGTTTTTT.

This sequence joins TRBV6-5 and TRBJ2-5; TRBD1 might be the D (5 bases). The CDR3 spans 13 residues. Trimming removed 2 bases at V and 4 bases at J, with 8 bases between. CDR1 is MNHEY and CDR2 is SVGAGI in the germline V gene. As DNA, the CDR3 is TGTGCCAGCAGTTACGCAGGGTCAGAGACCCAGTACTTC. This translates into CASSYAGSETQYF.

This chain links TRBV9 with TRBJ2-1, with D perhaps matching TRBD1 (8 bases). The germline V gene encodes CDR1 SGDLS and CDR2 YYNGEE. The CDR3 covers 16 residues. V shed 4 bases and J shed 6 bases, with 20 bases lying between them. The CDR3 DNA sequence: TGTGCCAGCAGCCTAGGGGGGGACAGGCTATTCAATGAGCAGTTCTTC. Translated: CASSLGGDRLFNEQFF.

This clonotype was observed a few times. The chain employs TRBV29-1 and TRBJ2-5; tentative D call: TRBD2 (7 bases). The CDR3 covers 15 residues. Germline V CDR1 and CDR2: SQVTM, ANQGSEA. The germline V and J ends were trimmed by 0 bases and 4 bases, with 15 bases remaining between them. The CDR3 protein is CSVEEGGRGPETQYF. The CDR3 bases are TGCAGCGTTGAAGAGGGTGGGCGGGGGCCAGAGACCCAGTACTTC. The full variable domain, in which reference TRBV29-1 and TRBJ2-5 provide the parts outside the CDR3, is SAVISQKPSRDICQRGTSLTIQCQVDSQVTMMFWYRQQPGQSLTLIATANQGSEATYESGFVIDKFPISRPNLTFSTLTVSNMSPEDSSIYLCSVEEGGRGPETQYFGPGTRLLVL.

The chain recombines TRBV4-3 with TRBJ2-7; maybe TRBD2 (6 bases). Deletions cut 5 bases from V and 2 bases from J, with 16 bases between. This CDR3 is 15 amino acids long. Germline lookup yields CDR1 LGHNA and CDR2 YSLEER. CDR3 DNA sequence: TGCGCCAGCAGCGAGGGGTCGGACTACACCTACGAGCAGTACTTC. This sequence encodes CASSEGSDYTYEQYF.

Comments on this clonotype: As the CDR3 is not closed by the conserved phenylalanine or tryptophan, this likely results from a read error. The rearrangement uses TRBV28 and TRBJ1-1; D perhaps matches TRBD1 (6 bases). V was trimmed by 11 bases and J by 3 bases, leaving 16 bases between them. Per the germline V gene, CDR1 is MDHEN and CDR2 is SYDVKM. The CDR3 has 13 residues. The chain's CDR3 is CAATSDRYTEAFS. The CDR3 DNA follows: TGTGCCGCCACCTCTGACAGGTACACTGAAGCTTTCTCT.

J is TRBJ1-5 and V is TRBV19; D not certain. The germline V and J ends were trimmed by 6 bases and 5 bases, with 14 bases remaining between them. This CDR3 comprises 14 residues. Germline V CDR1 and CDR2: LNHDA, SQIVND (reference sequence). The CDR3 loop is CASSLTAGDQPQHF. In DNA, the CDR3 is TGTGCCAGTAGCCTAACAGCTGGAGATCAGCCCCAGCATTTT.

V and J are TRBV10-3 and TRBJ2-5; 7 bases are shared with TRBD1. Judging by the DNA end, TRBJ2-1 fits better; the J call may be wrong. CDR1 and CDR2 (germline): ENHRY, SYGVKD. The CDR3 is made up of 12 amino acids. The CDR3 coding sequence is TGTGCCATCAGTCGACAGGGATATGAGCAGTTCTTC. Its translation is CAISRQGYEQFF.

This clonotype appeared a few times. The chain is built from TRBV5-1 and TRBJ2-5; D is uncertain. The CDR3 is 13 amino acids. The germline gives CDR1 SGHRS, CDR2 YFSETQ. Deletions cut 0 bases from V and 6 bases from J, with 9 bases between. CDR3 amino acids: CASSLDQQQTQYF. CDR3 sequence (DNA): TGCGCCAGCAGCTTGGATCAGCAACAGACCCAGTACTTC.

DNA for the CDR3: TGTGCCAGCAGTTTTATCGGGACAGGGGGGGACACTGAAGCTTTCTTT. Its translation is CASSFIGTGGDTEAFF. The gene calls are TRBV27 and TRBJ1-1; 11 bases align to TRBD1. The J segment lost 3 bases and the V segment lost 3 bases, leaving 6 bases of the junction unmatched. Germline V lookup: CDR1 MNHEY, CDR2 SMNVEV (reference sequence). This CDR3 spans 16 amino acids.

This clonotype was seen a handful of times. V gene TRBV4-3 combines with J gene TRBJ2-5; maybe TRBD2 (5 bases). CDR1 and CDR2 from the germline V gene are LGHNA and YSLEER. The CDR3 runs to 16 residues. V was clipped by 0 bases and J by 5 bases, with 16 bases between them. CDR3 bases: TGCGCCAGCAGCCAAGAGTTCAGAGCGGTTGGGGAGACCCAGTACTTC. Amino acid sequence: CASSQEFRAVGETQYF.

This chain links TRBV20-1 with TRBJ2-5; either TRBD1 or TRBD2 may fit D (6 bases each). Germline CDR1 reads DFQATT; CDR2 reads SNEGSKA (reference sequence). Trimming cost V 5 bases and J 1 base, with 11 bases left between them. The CDR3 is 13 residues long. In DNA, the CDR3 is TGCAGTGCTCCGGGGGCGAGCCAAGAGACCCAGTACTTC. Translation: CSAPGASQETQYF.

The V and J genes are TRBV6-5 and TRBJ2-2; TRBD2 might be the D (6 bases). The CDR3 sequence is 14 residues long. CDR1 is MNHEY and CDR2 is SVGAGI in the germline V gene. Trimming cost V 8 bases and J 0 bases, with 10 bases left between them. For the CDR3, the DNA is TGTGCCAGCTGGCGGGACTCGAACACCGGGGAGCTGTTTTTT. Its protein is CASWRDSNTGELFF.